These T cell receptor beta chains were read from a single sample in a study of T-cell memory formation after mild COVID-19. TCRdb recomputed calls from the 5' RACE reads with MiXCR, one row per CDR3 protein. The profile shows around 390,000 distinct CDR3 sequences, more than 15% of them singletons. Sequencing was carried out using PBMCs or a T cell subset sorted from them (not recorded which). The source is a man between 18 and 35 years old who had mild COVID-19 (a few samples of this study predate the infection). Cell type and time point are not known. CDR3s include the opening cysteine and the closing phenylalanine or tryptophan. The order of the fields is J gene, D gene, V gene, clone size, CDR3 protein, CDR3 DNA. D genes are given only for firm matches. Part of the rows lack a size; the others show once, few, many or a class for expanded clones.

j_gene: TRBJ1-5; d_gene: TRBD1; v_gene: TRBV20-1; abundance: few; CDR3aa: CSAQGAGNQPQHF; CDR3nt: TGCAGTGCCCAGGGGGCCGGCAATCAGCCCCAGCATTTT
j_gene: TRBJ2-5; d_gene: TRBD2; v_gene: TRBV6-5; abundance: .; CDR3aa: CASSSAWGATPGLAETQYF; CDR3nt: TGTGCCAGCAGCTCCGCGTGGGGGGCGACACCGGGACTAGCAGAGACCCAGTACTTC
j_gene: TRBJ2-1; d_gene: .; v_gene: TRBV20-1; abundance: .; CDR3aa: CSAPLEAGYYNEQFF; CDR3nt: TGCAGTGCTCCCCTGGAGGCGGGGTACTACAATGAGCAGTTCTTC
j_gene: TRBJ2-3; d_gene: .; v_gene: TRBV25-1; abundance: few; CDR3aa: CASSDRARGPTDTQYF; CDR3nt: TGTGCCAGCAGTGATAGGGCCAGGGGACCCACAGATACGCAGTATTTT
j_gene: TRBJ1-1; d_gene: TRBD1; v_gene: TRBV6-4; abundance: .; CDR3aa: CASSETGKAHTEAFF; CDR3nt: TGTGCCAGCAGTGAGACAGGGAAAGCGCACACTGAAGCTTTCTTT
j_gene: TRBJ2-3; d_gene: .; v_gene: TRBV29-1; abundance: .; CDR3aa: CSVAKRGGGGSSTDTQYF; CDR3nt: TGCAGCGTTGCCAAGAGAGGGGGAGGAGGGTCCAGCACAGATACGCAGTATTTT
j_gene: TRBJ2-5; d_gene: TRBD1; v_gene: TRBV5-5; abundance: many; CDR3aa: CASSSTGQGAGETQYF; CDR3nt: TGTGCCAGCAGCTCGACGGGACAGGGGGCCGGCGAGACCCAGTACTTC
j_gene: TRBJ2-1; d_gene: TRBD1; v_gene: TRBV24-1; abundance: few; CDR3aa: CATSDSRTGYNEQFF; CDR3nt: TGTGCCACCAGTGATTCCCGGACAGGCTACAATGAGCAGTTCTTC
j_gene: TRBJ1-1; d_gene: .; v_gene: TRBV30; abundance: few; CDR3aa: CAWNMHQNTEAFF; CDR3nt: TGTGCCTGGAACATGCATCAGAACACTGAAGCTTTCTTT
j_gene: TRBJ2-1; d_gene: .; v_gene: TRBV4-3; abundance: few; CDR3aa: CASSQEVGVKKFF; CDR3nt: TGCGCCAGCAGCCAAGAAGTCGGGGTGAAAAAGTTCTTC
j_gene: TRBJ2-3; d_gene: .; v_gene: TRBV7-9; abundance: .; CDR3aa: CASSFELGADTQYF; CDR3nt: TGTGCCAGCAGCTTCGAACTAGGGGCAGATACGCAGTATTTT